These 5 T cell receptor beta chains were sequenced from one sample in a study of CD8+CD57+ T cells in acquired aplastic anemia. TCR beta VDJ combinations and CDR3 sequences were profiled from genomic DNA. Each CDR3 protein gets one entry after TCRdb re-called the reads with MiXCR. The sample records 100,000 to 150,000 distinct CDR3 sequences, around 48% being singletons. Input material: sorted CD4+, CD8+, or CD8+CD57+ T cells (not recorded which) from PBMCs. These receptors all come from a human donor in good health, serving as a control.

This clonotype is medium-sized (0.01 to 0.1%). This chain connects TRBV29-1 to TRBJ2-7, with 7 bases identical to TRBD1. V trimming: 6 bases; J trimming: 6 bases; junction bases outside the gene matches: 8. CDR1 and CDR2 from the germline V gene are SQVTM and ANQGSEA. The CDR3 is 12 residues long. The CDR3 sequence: CSVRDRNPEQYF. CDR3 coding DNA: TGCAGCGTCAGGGACAGAAATCCCGAGCAGTACTTC.

CDR3 nucleotide sequence: TGTGCCAGCAGCTTTGGGACTAGCGGGGGGTATGGCTACACCTTC. This codes for CASSFGTSGGYGYTF. The chain recombines TRBV11-2 with TRBJ1-2, with D possibly being TRBD1 (5 bases). CDR1 and CDR2 (germline): SGHAT, FQNNGV. This CDR3 region has 15 residues. Trimming left V 3 bases short and J 5 bases short, with 16 bases between. Complete variable domain (other parts from reference TRBV11-2 and TRBJ1-2): EAGVAQSPRYKIIEKRQSVAFWCNPISGHATLYWYQQILGQGPKLLIQFQNNGVVDDSQLPKDRFSAERLKGVDSTLKIQPAKLEDSAVYLCASSFGTSGGYGYTFGSGTRLTVV.

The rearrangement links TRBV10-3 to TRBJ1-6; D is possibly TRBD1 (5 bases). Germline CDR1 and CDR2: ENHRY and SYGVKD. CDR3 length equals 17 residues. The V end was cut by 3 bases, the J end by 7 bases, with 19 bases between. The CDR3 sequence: CAISDVPGLAENSPLHF. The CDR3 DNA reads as TGTGCCATCAGTGACGTCCCGGGACTAGCGGAGAATTCACCCCTCCACTTT.

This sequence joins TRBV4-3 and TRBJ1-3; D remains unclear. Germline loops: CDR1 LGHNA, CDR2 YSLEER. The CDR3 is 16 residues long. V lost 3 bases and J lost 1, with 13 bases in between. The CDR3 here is CASSQTSSGSGNTIYF. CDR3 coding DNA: TGCGCCAGCAGCCAGACATCTTCGGGGTCTGGAAACACCATATATTTT.

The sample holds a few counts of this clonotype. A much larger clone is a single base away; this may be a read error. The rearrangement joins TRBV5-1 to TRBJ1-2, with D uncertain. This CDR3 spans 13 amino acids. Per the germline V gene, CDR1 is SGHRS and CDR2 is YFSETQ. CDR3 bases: TGCGCCGGCAGCTTTGACAAAAACTATGGCTACACCTTC. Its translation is CAGSFDKNYGYTF.